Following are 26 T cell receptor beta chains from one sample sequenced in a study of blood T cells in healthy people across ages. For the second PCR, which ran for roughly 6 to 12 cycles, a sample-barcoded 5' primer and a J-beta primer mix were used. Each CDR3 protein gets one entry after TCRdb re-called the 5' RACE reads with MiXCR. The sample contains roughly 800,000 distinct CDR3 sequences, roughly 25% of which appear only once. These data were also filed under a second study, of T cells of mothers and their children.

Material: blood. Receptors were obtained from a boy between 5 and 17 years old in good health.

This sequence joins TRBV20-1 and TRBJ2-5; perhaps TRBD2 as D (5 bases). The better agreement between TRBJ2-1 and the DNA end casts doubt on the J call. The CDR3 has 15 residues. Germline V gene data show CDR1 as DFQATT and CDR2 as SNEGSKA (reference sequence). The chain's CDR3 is CSASRTGSVLNEQFF. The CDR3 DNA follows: TGCAGTGCTAGTCGGACGGGGAGTGTCCTCAATGAGCAGTTCTTC.

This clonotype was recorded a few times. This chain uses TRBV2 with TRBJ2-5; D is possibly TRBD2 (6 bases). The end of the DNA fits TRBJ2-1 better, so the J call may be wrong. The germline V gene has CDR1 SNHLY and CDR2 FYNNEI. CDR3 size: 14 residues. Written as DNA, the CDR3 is TGTGCCAGCAGTGAGGTGGGAGGTGTGAGAGAACAGTTCTTC. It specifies CASSEVGGVREQFF.

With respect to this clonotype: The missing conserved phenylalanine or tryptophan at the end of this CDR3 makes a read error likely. DNA of the CDR3: TGCAGTGCTAGAGATGAGGTAGCGGGGGGTTTGGACGAGCAGTACCTC. This translates into CSARDEVAGGLDEQYL. The rearrangement joins TRBV20-1 to TRBJ2-7; 10 bases map to TRBD2. With V trimmed by 0 bases and J by 5 bases, 10 bases remained unmatched. The germline V gene has CDR1 DFQATT and CDR2 SNEGSKA (reference sequence). There are 16 residues in the CDR3.

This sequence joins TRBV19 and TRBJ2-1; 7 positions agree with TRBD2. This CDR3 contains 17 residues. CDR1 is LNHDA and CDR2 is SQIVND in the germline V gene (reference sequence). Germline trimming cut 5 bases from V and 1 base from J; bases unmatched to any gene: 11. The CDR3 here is CASSPLTLADSYNEQFF. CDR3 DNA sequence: TGTGCCAGTAGTCCCCTCACCCTAGCGGATTCCTACAATGAGCAGTTCTTC.

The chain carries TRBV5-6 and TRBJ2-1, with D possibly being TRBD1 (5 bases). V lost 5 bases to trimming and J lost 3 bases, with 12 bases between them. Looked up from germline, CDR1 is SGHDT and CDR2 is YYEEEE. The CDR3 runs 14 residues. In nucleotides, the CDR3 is TGTGCCAGCAGTAAGTGGGGCAGCTACAATGAGCAGTTCTTC. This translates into CASSKWGSYNEQFF.

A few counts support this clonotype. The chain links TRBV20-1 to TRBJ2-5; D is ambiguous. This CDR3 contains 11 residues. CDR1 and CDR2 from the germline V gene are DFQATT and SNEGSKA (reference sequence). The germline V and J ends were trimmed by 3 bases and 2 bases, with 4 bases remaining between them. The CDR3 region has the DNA TGCAGTGCTAGGAGGCAAGAGACCCAGTACTTC. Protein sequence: CSARRQETQYF.

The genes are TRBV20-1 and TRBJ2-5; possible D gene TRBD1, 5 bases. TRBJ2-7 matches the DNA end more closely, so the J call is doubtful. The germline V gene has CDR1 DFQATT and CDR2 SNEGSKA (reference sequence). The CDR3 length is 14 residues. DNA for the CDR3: TGCAGTGCTATTAAGTTGGATGGGGCAAACGAGCAGTACTTC. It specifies CSAIKLDGANEQYF.

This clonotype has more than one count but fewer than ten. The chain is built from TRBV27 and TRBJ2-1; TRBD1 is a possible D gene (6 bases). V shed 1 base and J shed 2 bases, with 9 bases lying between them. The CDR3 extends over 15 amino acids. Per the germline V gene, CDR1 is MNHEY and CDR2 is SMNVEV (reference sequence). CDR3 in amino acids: CASSLLDSAYNEQFF. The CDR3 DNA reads TGTGCCAGCAGTTTATTGGACAGCGCCTACAATGAGCAGTTCTTC.

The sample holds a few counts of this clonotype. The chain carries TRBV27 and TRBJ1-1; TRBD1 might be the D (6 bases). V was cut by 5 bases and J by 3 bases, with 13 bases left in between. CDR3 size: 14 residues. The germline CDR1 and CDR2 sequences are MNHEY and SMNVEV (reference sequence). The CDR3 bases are TGTGCCAGCAGTAACAGGGTTGGGGACACTGAAGCTTTCTTT. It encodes CASSNRVGDTEAFF.

The CDR3 bases are TGCAGTGCTAAACGCGGGACAGGGGGGTTCGACGGCTACACCTTC. It is translated as CSAKRGTGGFDGYTF. J is TRBJ1-2 and V is TRBV20-1, with 11 bases matching TRBD1. V dropped 4 bases and J dropped 8; count of bases not matched to a gene: 12. The CDR3 runs 15 residues. CDR1 DFQATT and CDR2 SNEGSKA come from the germline V gene (reference sequence).

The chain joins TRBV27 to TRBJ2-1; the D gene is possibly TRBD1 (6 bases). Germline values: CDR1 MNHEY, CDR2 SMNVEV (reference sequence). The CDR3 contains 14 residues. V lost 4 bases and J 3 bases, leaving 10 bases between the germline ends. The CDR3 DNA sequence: TGTGCCAGCAGTTCAGGGGCAATCTACAATGAGCAGTTCTTC. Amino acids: CASSSGAIYNEQFF.

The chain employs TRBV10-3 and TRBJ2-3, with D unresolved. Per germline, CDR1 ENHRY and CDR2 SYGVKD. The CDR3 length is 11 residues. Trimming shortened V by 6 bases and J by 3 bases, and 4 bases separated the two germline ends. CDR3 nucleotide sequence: TGTGCCATCAGAGGGACAGATACGCAGTATTTT. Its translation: CAIRGTDTQYF.

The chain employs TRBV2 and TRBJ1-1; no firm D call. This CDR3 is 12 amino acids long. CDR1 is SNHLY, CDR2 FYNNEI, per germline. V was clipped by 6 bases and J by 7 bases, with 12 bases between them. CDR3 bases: TGTGCCAGCAGCCCTAGCTCAAATGAAGCTTTCTTT. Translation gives CASSPSSNEAFF.

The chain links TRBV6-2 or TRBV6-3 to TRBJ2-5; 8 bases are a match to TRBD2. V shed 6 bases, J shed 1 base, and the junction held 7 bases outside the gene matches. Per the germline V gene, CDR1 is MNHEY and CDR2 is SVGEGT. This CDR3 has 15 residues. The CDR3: CASRWNSGTQETQYF. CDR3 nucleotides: TGTGCCAGCAGATGGAATAGCGGGACCCAAGAGACCCAGTACTTC.

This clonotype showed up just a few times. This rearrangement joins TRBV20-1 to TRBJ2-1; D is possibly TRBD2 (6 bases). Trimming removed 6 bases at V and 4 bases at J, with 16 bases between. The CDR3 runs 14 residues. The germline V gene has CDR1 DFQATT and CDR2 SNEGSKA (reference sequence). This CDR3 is CSALGLPRYNEQFF. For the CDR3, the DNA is TGCAGTGCCTTAGGACTACCTCGTTACAATGAGCAGTTCTTC.

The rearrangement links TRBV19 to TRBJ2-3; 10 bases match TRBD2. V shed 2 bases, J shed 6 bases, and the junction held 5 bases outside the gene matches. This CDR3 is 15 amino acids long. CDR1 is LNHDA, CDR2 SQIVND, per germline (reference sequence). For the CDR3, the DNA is TGTGCCAGTAGTATACGAGCTAGCGGGAGTGATACGCAGTATTTT. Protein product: CASSIRASGSDTQYF.

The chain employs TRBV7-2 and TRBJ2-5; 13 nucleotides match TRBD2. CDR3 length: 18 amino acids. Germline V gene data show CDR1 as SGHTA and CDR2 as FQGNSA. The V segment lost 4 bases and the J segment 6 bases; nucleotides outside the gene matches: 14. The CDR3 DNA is TGTGCCAGCAGCTCCACAGCGAGGGGACTAGCGGGGTTTCAGACCCAGTACTTC. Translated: CASSSTARGLAGFQTQYF.

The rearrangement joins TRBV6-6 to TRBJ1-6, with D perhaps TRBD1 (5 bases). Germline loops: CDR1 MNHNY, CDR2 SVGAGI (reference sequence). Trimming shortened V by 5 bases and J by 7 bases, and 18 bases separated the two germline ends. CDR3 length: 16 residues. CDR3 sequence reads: CASSPRGGALNSPLHF. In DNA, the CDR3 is TGTGCCAGCAGTCCCCGCGGAGGGGCGCTAAATTCACCCCTCCACTTT.

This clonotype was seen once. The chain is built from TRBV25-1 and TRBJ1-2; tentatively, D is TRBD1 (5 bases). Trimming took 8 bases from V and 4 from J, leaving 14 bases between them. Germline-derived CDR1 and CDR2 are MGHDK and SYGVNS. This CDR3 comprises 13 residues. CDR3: CASWGQGIYGYTF. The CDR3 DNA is TGTGCCAGCTGGGGCCAGGGAATCTATGGCTACACCTTC.

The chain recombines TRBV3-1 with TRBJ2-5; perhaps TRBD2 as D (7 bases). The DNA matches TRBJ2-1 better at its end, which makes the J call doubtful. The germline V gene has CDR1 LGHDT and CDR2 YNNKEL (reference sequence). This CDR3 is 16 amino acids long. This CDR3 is CASSQDYEGGGNEQFF. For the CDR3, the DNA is TGTGCCAGCAGCCAAGATTATGAGGGAGGGGGAAATGAGCAGTTCTTC.

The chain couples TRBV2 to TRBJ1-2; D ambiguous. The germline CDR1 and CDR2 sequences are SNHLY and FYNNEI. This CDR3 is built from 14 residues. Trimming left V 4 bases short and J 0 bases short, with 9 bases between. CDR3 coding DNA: TGTGCCAGCAGTGCCCAAGGGCCTAACTATGGCTACACCTTC. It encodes CASSAQGPNYGYTF. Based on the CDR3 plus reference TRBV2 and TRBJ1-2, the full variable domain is EPEVTQTPSHQVTQMGQEVILRCVPISNHLYFYWYRQILGQKVEFLVSFYNNEISEKSEIFDDQFSVERPDGSNFTLKIRSTKLEDSAMYFCASSAQGPNYGYTFGSGTRLTVV.

In nucleotides, the CDR3 is TGTGCCAGCAGCCGCACTCAGGGGGCTAACACTGAAGCTTTCTTT. This codes for CASSRTQGANTEAFF. This chain links TRBV7-9 with TRBJ1-1; the match to TRBD1 covers 8 bases. The CDR3 runs to 15 residues. V was pared by 5 bases and J by 2 bases, with 7 bases of the junction left unmatched. Germline V gene sequence: CDR1 SEHNR, CDR2 FQNEAQ (reference sequence). Full variable domain (missing parts from reference TRBV7-9 and TRBJ1-1): DTGVSQNPRHKITKRGQNVTFRCDPISEHNRLYWYRQTLGQGPEFLTYFQNEAQLEKSRLLSDRFSAERPKGSFSTLEIQRTEQGDSAMYLCASSRTQGANTEAFFGQGTRLTVV.

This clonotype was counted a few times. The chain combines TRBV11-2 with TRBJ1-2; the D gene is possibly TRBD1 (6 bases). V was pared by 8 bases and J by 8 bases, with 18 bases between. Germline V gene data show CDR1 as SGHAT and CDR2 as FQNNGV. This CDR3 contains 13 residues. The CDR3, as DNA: TGTGCCAGCGGTTGGACAGATATTAGGGGCTACACCTTC. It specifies CASGWTDIRGYTF.

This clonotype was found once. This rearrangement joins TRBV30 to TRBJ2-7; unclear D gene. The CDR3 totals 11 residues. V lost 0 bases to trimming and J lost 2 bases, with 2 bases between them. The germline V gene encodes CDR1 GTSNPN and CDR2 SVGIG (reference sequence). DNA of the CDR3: TGTGCCTGGAGTGTCGCCTACGAGCAGTACTTC. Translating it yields CAWSVAYEQYF.

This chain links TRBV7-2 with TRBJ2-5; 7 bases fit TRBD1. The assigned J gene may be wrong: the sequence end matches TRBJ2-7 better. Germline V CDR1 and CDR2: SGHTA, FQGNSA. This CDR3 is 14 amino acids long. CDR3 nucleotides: TGTGCCAGCAGCCGAGAGGGGGCTTCCTACGAGCAGTACTTC. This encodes CASSREGASYEQYF.

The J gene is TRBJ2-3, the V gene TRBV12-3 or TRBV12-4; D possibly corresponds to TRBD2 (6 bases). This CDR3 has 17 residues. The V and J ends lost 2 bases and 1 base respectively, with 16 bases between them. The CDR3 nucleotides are TGTGCCAGCAGTTTACGCGGACTACCGGGCGGCACAGATACGCAGTATTTT. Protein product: CASSLRGLPGGTDTQYF.